This is a list of T cell receptor beta chains from one sample in a study of cytomegalovirus exposure and HLA in healthy donors. This table comes from immunoSEQ multiplex PCR, and its TCRdb copy is limited to in-frame clones, with some not included. The data show around 150,000 clones, less than 95% seen once. What was sequenced was PBMCs. These TCRs come from a woman aged 18-29 years in good health and CMV-seropositive. The CDR3 runs from the conserved cysteine through the conserved F or W. Each record gives: V gene, J gene, CDR3 protein.

TRBV5-1	TRBJ1-1	CASSSSTGETEAFF
TRBV5-5	TRBJ2-4	CASSLAGGSGIQYF
TRBV7-6	TRBJ2-3	CASSLALPTSTDTQYF
TRBV7-2	TRBJ2-2	CASSPDTRNTGELFF
TRBV6-1	TRBJ2-5	CASRVEETQYF
TRBV7-8	TRBJ2-7	CASSLAQGGGYEQYF
TRBV5-5	TRBJ1-1	CASSLQGAKAEAFF
TRBV5-1	TRBJ2-3	CASSLEGARTDTQYF
TRBV7-9	TRBJ2-3	CASSLSEFRGTDTQYF
TRBV4-1	TRBJ2-1	CASSQDSIFEQFF
TRBV7-9	TRBJ2-5	CASSSTAVQETQYF
TRBV7-7	TRBJ2-5	CASSTGQLETQYF
TRBV7-2	TRBJ2-3	CASSLRGGRAQDTQYF
TRBV9	TRBJ1-1	CASSEGGGTEAFF
TRBV5-4	TRBJ2-1	CATQRGAGGPHEQFF
TRBV4-3	TRBJ1-5	CASSQALQGGNQPQHF
TRBV30	TRBJ1-4	CAWRPQGAGNEKLFF
TRBV5-1	TRBJ2-2	CASKLSSGGTGELFF
TRBV19	TRBJ2-7	CASSSWTSGFYEQYF
TRBV7-9	TRBJ1-5	CASSRLDQPQHF
TRBV18	TRBJ1-2	CASSPGTGSLGGYTF
TRBV30	TRBJ1-1	CAWTQEVNTEAFF
TRBV10-3	TRBJ2-7	CAISGTGTGTTYEQYF
TRBV19	TRBJ2-2	CASSPRTGLTGELFF
TRBV15	TRBJ2-7	CATSPPGNSWGEQYF
TRBV2	TRBJ1-2	CASMTEWSYGYTF
TRBV27	TRBJ2-3	CASSLEGGSGPDTQYF
TRBV7-9	TRBJ2-5	CASSPRSRGRQETQYF
TRBV18	TRBJ2-1	CATAGTAYNEQFF
TRBV18	TRBJ2-2	CASSPRGQGYTGELFF
TRBV7-3	TRBJ2-2	CASSLYIGSPGTGELFF
TRBV7-7	TRBJ2-1	CASSVAGGYNEQFF
TRBV6-5	TRBJ2-2	CASSYAGGAPGELFF
TRBV15	TRBJ2-7	CATSPGLAGEGEQYF
TRBV6-1	TRBJ1-4	CASMRSWNEKLFF
TRBV27	TRBJ1-1	CASIGVRGTEAFF
TRBV5-6	TRBJ2-3	CASSPLPGSFTDTQYF
TRBV7-8	TRBJ1-4	CASRDGTAYNEKLFF
TRBV27	TRBJ1-1	CASRILTGLNTEAFF
TRBV28	TRBJ2-1	CATRTANEQFF
TRBV5-1	TRBJ2-1	CASSLDPGQHNEQFF